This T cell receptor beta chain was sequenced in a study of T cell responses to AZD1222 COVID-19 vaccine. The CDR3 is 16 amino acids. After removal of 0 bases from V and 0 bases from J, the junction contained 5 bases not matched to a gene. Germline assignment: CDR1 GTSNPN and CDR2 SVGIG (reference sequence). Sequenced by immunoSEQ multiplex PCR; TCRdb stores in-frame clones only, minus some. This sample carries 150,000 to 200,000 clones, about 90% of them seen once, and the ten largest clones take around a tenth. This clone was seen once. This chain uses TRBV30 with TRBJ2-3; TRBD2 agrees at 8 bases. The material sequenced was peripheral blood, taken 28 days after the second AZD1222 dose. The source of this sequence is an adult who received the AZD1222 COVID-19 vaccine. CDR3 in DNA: TGTGCCTGGAGTGTCTCTTTAGCGGGGAGCACAGATACGCAGTATTTT. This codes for CAWSVSLAGSTDTQYF.